This T cell receptor (beta chain) was recorded in a study of cytomegalovirus exposure and HLA in healthy donors. On the study more broadly: Early released data comprised approximately 85 million unique TCRs from HLA-typed donors. Genotyping of more than 300 donors showed that approximately 83% belonged to the Caucasian-associated ancestry cluster.

CDR1 and CDR2 from the germline V gene are SGDLS and YYNGEE. The CDR3 contains 12 residues. V shed 3 bases and J 9 bases; nucleotides not matched to a gene: 3. PCR employed 60 Vbeta and 13 Jbeta primers. Clones were read by immunoSEQ multiplex PCR, and TCRdb kept only the in-frame ones, dropping some. This table holds about 200,000 clones, around 73% found once. Study results and caveats: Exclusion as indistinguishable affected some V segments, including TRBV6-2 and TRBV6-3. Earlier findings revealed that most TCR beta V segments proved productive either about 90% or about 30% of the time.

In regard to this clone: Its target is not known.

V gene TRBV9 combines with J gene TRBJ2-1; TRBD1 aligns across 7 bases. The material sequenced was PBMCs. The sequence came from a woman aged 25 to 39 in good health and CMV-seronegative. The CDR3 DNA is TGTGCCAGCAGCGAAAGGGGGCTTGAGCAGTTCTTC. This codes for CASSERGLEQFF. The whole variable domain, remainder taken from reference TRBV9 and TRBJ2-1, is DSGVTQTPKHLITATGQRVTLRCSPRSGDLSVYWYQQSLDQGLQFLIQYYNGEERAKGNILERFSAQQFPDLHSELNLSSLELGDSALYFCASSERGLEQFFGPGTRLTVL.